This T cell receptor (beta chain) was captured in a study of blood T cell repertoires in COVID-19. At the level of the study: Sites across the United States, Italy and Spain contributed samples from acute and convalescent COVID-19. T cells, B-cell-depleted T cells, or PBMCs provided the cDNA or gDNA that served as material.

The table lists this clone with a few counts. In the study's own analysis: Amplification of reference gene primers provided the estimated nucleated cell counts. Here immunoSEQ multiplex PCR was the method, and the copy in TCRdb shows in-frame clones only, minus some. V and J calls plus clone size are reproduced from that table; the DNA served to infer D and trimming. The sample contains some 15,000 clones, under 80% of which appear only once. This receptor was taken from a man between 65 and 85 years old with active or convalescent COVID-19. The sample comprised peripheral blood.

CDR3: CASSSRTGATGELFF. Here the CDR3 DNA reads TGCGCCAGCAGCTCCAGGACAGGGGCCACCGGGGAGCTGTTTTTT. The J gene is TRBJ2-2, the V gene TRBV5-1, with 9 bases matching TRBD1. Germline values: CDR1 SGHRS, CDR2 YFSETQ. Losses at the gene ends were 3 bases for V and 4 bases for J; bases not matched to a gene: 4. This CDR3 contains 15 residues.